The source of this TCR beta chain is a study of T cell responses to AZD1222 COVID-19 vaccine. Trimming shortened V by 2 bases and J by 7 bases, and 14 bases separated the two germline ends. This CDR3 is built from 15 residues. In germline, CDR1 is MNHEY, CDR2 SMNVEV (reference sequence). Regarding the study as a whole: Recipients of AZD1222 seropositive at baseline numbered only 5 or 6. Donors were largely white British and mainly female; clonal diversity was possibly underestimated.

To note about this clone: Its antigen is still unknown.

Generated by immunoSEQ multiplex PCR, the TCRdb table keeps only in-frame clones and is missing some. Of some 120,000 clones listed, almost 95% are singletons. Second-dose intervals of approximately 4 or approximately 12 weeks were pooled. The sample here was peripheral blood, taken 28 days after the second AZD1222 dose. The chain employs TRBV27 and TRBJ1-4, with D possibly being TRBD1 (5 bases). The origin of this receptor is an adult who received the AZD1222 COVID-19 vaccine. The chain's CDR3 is CASSLRAEGIEKLFF. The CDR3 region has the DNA TGTGCCAGCAGTTTAAGGGCCGAGGGGATTGAAAAACTGTTTTTT.